This T cell receptor (beta chain) was sequenced during a study of T cells in Graves' hyperthyroidism and ophthalmopathy. About the research overall: Initial diagnosis, before any treatment, was when peripheral blood was collected.

Germline assignment: CDR1 SNHLY and CDR2 FYNNEI. V was shortened by 8 bases and J by 3 bases, with 9 bases between the two germline ends. The CDR3 totals 12 residues. 8.5 to 10 ml of fresh peripheral blood supplied the PBMCs. This clonotype was observed a few times. Amplified TCR beta CDR3 regions derived from RNA transcripts. Using the HTBI primer set, a first-round RT-PCR was run on the TCR CDR3. One entry per CDR3 protein, called by TCRdb with MiXCR from the multiplex PCR reads. This sample has some 370,000 distinct CDR3 sequences; over 12% occur once, and the top ten carry around 27%. The genes are TRBV2 and TRBJ2-3; no reliable D call. The source of this sequence is a man aged 45-65 years with Graves' ophthalmopathy. The sequenced material came from blood. DNA of the CDR3: TGTGCCAGCGGCAAGATGACAGATACGCAGTATTTT. Its protein product is CASGKMTDTQYF. Full variable domain (rest looked up from reference TRBV2 and TRBJ2-3): EPEVTQTPSHQVTQMGQEVILRCVPISNHLYFYWYRQILGQKVEFLVSFYNNEISEKSEIFDDQFSVERPDGSNFTLKIRSTKLEDSAMYFCASGKMTDTQYFGPGTRLTVL.